This is a list of T cell receptor beta chains from one sample in a study of human T cells and chemical hapten exposure. TCRdb used MiXCR to reprocess the RACE reads, holding one entry per CDR3 protein. The data show about 82,000 distinct CDR3 sequences, 10% to 15% seen once. The sample was whole blood, taken in connection with sensitization to the hapten diphenylcyclopropenone (DPC). The origin of the receptors is a woman aged 45-65 years with alopecia areata. Some clones in this sample may be carry-over from other donors' samples. Each CDR3 is given with its conserved first and last residue. A D gene is named only where the DNA matches it firmly. Part of the rows lack a size; the others show once, few, many or a class for expanded clones.

d_call,v_call,clone_size,j_call,cdr3_length,cdr3_aa,cdr3_nt
TRBD2,TRBV7-3,many,TRBJ2-3,14,CASSQREGGDTQYF,TGTGCCAGCAGCCAGCGGGAGGGCGGCGATACGCAGTATTTT
.,TRBV2,many,TRBJ2-1,17,CASIDGNGDISYNEQFF,TGTGCCAGCATTGACGGTAATGGGGACATTTCCTACAATGAGCAGTTCTTC
.,TRBV12-3/TRBV12-4,.,TRBJ2-6,17,CASSLESGGSGANVLTF,TGTGCCAGCAGTTTAGAGAGTGGAGGCTCTGGGGCCAACGTCCTGACTTTC
.,TRBV18,few,TRBJ2-2,14,CATFTRINTGELFF,TGTGCCACCTTTACCCGGATTAACACCGGGGAGCTGTTTTTT
.,TRBV15,.,TRBJ2-3,14,CATSVGRGTDTQYF,TGTGCCACCAGCGTCGGACGGGGCACAGATACGCAGTATTTT
TRBD2,TRBV6-2/TRBV6-3,many,TRBJ2-7,15,CASRPTGTSWYEQYF,TGTGCCAGCAGGCCGACCGGGACTAGCTGGTACGAGCAGTACTTC
TRBD1,TRBV20-1,.,TRBJ1-1,15,CSARDGTGRLTEAFF,TGCAGTGCTAGAGATGGGACAGGGCGATTAACTGAAGCTTTCTTT
.,TRBV30,many,TRBJ1-2,12,CAWSVYRHGYTF,TGTGCCTGGAGTGTTTACAGGCATGGCTACACCTTC
TRBD2,TRBV2,many,TRBJ2-3,16,CASSAPGLAIGDTQYF,TGTGCCAGCAGTGCCCCGGGACTAGCGATCGGAGATACGCAGTATTTT
.,TRBV3-1,many,TRBJ1-4,14,CASSQDPRGEKLFF,TGTGCCAGCAGCCAAGACCCCAGGGGTGAAAAACTGTTTTTT
.,TRBV28,.,TRBJ2-7,12,CASSPKGDEQYF,TGTGCCAGCAGCCCGAAGGGGGACGAGCAGTACTTC
.,TRBV3-1,.,TRBJ2-1,15,CASSQVAKLYNEQFF,TGTGCCAGCAGCCAAGTAGCTAAGCTATACAATGAGCAGTTCTTC
TRBD1,TRBV7-6,.,TRBJ1-4,16,CASSPNGQGVREKLFF,TGTGCCAGCAGCCCAAACGGACAGGGAGTACGGGAAAAACTGTTTTTT
.,TRBV14,many,TRBJ2-7,17,CASSSQGGLFRTYEQYF,TGTGCCAGCAGCTCGCAGGGGGGTCTTTTCCGGACCTACGAGCAGTACTTC
TRBD1,TRBV18,.,TRBJ1-5,15,CASSPETGGNQPQHF,TGTGCCAGCTCACCAGAGACAGGGGGTAATCAGCCCCAGCATTTT
.,TRBV9,few,TRBJ2-1,15,CASSVDVSSYNEQFF,TGTGCCAGCAGCGTAGATGTTAGCTCCTACAATGAGCAGTTCTTC
TRBD2,TRBV29-1,.,TRBJ2-3,14,CSVELAGGPDTQYF,TGCAGCGTGGAACTAGCGGGAGGGCCGGATACGCAGTATTTT
TRBD2,TRBV7-2,.,TRBJ2-3,18,CASSLRVLAGAGTDTQYF,TGTGCCAGCAGCTTAAGGGTACTAGCGGGAGCAGGGACAGATACGCAGTATTTT
.,TRBV29-1,many,TRBJ1-1,12,CSVEALVAEAFF,TGCAGCGTTGAAGCGTTGGTCGCTGAAGCTTTCTTT
.,TRBV29-1,many,TRBJ2-7,12,CSVRGDPYEQYF,TGCAGCGTTAGAGGGGATCCCTACGAGCAGTACTTC
.,TRBV21-1,few,TRBJ2-7,12,CASSKVDTEQYF,TGTGCCAGCAGCAAAGTGGACACTGAGCAGTACTTC
TRBD2,TRBV29-1,.,TRBJ2-1,17,CSAGEGGRRGSYNEQFF,TGCAGCGCCGGGGAGGGCGGGAGAAGGGGCTCCTACAATGAGCAGTTCTTC
TRBD2,TRBV5-1,.,TRBJ2-7,14,CASSNRLASHEQYF,TGCGCCAGCAGCAATCGACTAGCGTCACACGAGCAGTACTTC
TRBD2,TRBV25-1,many,TRBJ2-1,16,CASSESAGDVRNEQFF,TGTGCCAGCAGTGAATCCGCGGGAGACGTTCGCAATGAGCAGTTCTTC
.,TRBV20-1,many,TRBJ1-2,15,CSARDSRSTSVGYTF,TGCAGTGCTAGAGATTCGAGATCTACCTCTGTTGGCTACACCTTC
TRBD2,TRBV28,.,TRBJ2-1,17,CASSFAGGETPYNEQFF,TGTGCCAGCAGTTTCGCGGGAGGGGAAACTCCTTACAATGAGCAGTTCTTC